Following are 9 T cell receptor beta chains from one sample sequenced in a study of OX40 agonist ivuxolimab in advanced cancers. The assay was immunoSEQ multiplex PCR, and TCRdb's table has in-frame clones only and misses some. The table lists approximately 59,000 clones, 88% of them singletons. The sample was CD4+ or CD8+ T cells sorted from blood, taken in a trial of the OX40 agonist ivuxolimab. Receptors originate from an adult with an advanced solid tumor such as melanoma, head and neck, liver or kidney cancer.

The CDR3 nucleotides read TGTGCCAGCGGCAATAGCGGGTTGGGAGGAGAGACCCAGTACTTC. Protein product: CASGNSGLGGETQYF. The V call is TRBV2, the J call TRBJ2-5; 7 bases fit TRBD2. CDR3 length: 15 amino acids. The germline V gene encodes CDR1 SNHLY and CDR2 FYNNEI. The V segment lost 8 bases and the J segment 4 bases; nucleotides outside the gene matches: 13.

In DNA, the CDR3 is TGTGCCAGCAGCGTTAGCGGGAGAACCAATGAGCAGTTCTTC. Translation gives CASSVSGRTNEQFF. This chain joins TRBV7-2 and TRBJ2-1; 9 bases align to TRBD2. J gave up 6 bases and V 5 bases, and 5 bases lay outside the gene matches. This CDR3 contains 14 residues. Germline-derived CDR1 and CDR2 are SGHTA and FQGNSA.

The chain combines TRBV5-8 with TRBJ1-5; unclear D gene. Trimming stripped 1 base from V and 4 bases from J, with 3 bases between. CDR3 size: 12 residues. CDR1 and CDR2 (germline): SGHTS, YDEGEE. The CDR3 spells CASSLLNQPQHF. The DNA of the CDR3 is TGTGCCAGCAGCTTGCTAAATCAGCCCCAGCATTTT. Filled out from reference TRBV5-8 and TRBJ1-5, the complete variable domain reads EAGVTQSPTHLIKTRGQQATLRCSPISGHTSVYWYQQALGLGLQFLLWYDEGEERNRGNFPPRFSGRQFPNYSSELNVNALELEDSALYLCASSLLNQPQHFGDGTRLSIL.

CDR3 in DNA: TGCGCCAGCAGCTTCAGAGCGGGGCGGAATGAGCAGTTCTTC. This translates into CASSFRAGRNEQFF. The chain uses TRBV5-1 and TRBJ2-1; 7 bases fit TRBD2. Germline values: CDR1 SGHRS, CDR2 YFSETQ. This CDR3 contains 14 residues. The junction had 6 bases not matched to a gene; V was cut back by 2 bases and J by 7 bases.

The chain is built from TRBV29-1 and TRBJ1-1; the D gene is possibly TRBD1 (5 bases). This CDR3 spans 12 amino acids. The germline V and J ends were trimmed by 7 bases and 0 bases, with 9 bases remaining between them. From germline, CDR1 is SQVTM and CDR2 ANQGSEA. CDR3 loop: CSAGRMNTEAFF. The CDR3, as DNA: TGCAGCGCGGGACGTATGAACACTGAAGCTTTCTTT.

V usage is TRBV19 and J usage is TRBJ2-5; D ambiguous. V gave up 1 base and J gave up 2 bases, with 5 bases separating them. Germline V gene lookup returns CDR1 LNHDA and CDR2 SQIVND (reference sequence). The CDR3 contains 13 residues. The DNA for the CDR3 is TGTGCCAGTAGTATAGCCGGACAAGAGACCCAGTACTTC. This gives the protein CASSIAGQETQYF.

The chain links TRBV5-4 to TRBJ1-2; no clear D. The germline V gene encodes CDR1 SGHNT and CDR2 YYREEE (reference sequence). This CDR3 contains 14 residues. Trimming took off 1 base at V and 7 bases at J, with 14 bases between the two ends. The CDR3: CASSLSAEGRGYTF. In nucleotides, the CDR3 is TGTGCCAGCAGCTTGTCGGCGGAGGGCCGTGGCTACACCTTC.

V gene TRBV19 combines with J gene TRBJ2-5; the D is unclear. Per germline, CDR1 LNHDA and CDR2 SQIVND (reference sequence). V was trimmed by 5 bases and J by 0 bases, leaving 4 bases between them. The CDR3 sequence is 12 residues long. The CDR3 DNA follows: TGTGCCAGTAGTGCACACCAAGAGACCCAGTACTTC. This codes for CASSAHQETQYF.

In regard to this clone: At one end, the junction sequence differs from germline, possibly due to a read error. The J gene is TRBJ2-2, the V gene TRBV27, with D uncertain. The CDR3 loop spans 11 amino acids. Germline assignment: CDR1 MNHEY and CDR2 SMNVEV (reference sequence). The chain's CDR3 is CASSFRGELFF. The CDR3 nucleotides are TGTGCCAGTAGTTTTCGCGGGGAGCTGTTTTTT.